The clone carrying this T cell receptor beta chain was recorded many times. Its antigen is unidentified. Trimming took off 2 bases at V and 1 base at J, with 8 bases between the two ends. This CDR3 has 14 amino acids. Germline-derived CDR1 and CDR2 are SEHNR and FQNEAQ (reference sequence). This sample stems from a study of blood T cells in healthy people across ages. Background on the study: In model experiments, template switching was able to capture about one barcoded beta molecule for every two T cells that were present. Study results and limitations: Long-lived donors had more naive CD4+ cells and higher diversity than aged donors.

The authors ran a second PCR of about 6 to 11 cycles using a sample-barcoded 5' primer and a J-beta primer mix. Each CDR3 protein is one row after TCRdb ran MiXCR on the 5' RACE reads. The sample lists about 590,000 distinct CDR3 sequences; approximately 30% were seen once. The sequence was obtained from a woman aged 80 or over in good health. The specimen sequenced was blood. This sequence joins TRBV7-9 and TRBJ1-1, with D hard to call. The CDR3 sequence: CASSLSGANTEAFF. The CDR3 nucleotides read TGTGCCAGCAGCTTATCAGGAGCGAACACTGAAGCTTTCTTT.